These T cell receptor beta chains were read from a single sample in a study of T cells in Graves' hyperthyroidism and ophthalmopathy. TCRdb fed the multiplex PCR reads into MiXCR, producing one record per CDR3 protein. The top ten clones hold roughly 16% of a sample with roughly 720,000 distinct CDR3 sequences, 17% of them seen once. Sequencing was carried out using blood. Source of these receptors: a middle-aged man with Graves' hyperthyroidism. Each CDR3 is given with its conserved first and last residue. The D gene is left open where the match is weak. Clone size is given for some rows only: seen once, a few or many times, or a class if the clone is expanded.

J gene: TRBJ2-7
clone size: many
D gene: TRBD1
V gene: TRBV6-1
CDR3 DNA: TGTGCCAGCAGTTTCAGTATGACAGGGAGCTCCTACGAGCAGTACTTC
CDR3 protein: CASSFSMTGSSYEQYF

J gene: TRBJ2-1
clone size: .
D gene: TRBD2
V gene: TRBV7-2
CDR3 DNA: TGTGCCAGCAGCTCAAGACTAGCGGGGTCCCCCAATGAGCAGTTCTTC
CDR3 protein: CASSSRLAGSPNEQFF

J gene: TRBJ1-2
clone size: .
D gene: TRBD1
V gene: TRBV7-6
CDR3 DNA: TGTGCCAGCAGCCCACCAGGACAGGGGGCTTGGGGCTACACCTTC
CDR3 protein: CASSPPGQGAWGYTF

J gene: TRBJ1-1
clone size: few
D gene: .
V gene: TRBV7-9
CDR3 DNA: TGTGCCAGCAGCGCGGACGTGGCTTTCTTT
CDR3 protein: CASSADVAFF

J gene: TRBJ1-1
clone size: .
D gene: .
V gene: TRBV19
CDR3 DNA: TGTGCCAGTAGTTACAGCACGAACACTGAAGCTTTCTTT
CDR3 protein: CASSYSTNTEAFF

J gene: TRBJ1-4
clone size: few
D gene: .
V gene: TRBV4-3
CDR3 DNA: TGCGCCAGCAGCCCGTCGCGTGGTTACGAAAAACTGTTTTTT
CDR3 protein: CASSPSRGYEKLFF

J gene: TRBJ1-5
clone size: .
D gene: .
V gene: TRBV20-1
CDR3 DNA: TGCAGTGCTAGAGATCAGATTCCTCTATTTAGCAATCAGCCCCAGCATTTT
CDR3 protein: CSARDQIPLFSNQPQHF

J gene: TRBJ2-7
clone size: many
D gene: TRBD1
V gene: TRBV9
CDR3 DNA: TGTGCCAGCAGCGGGGGACAGATCTACGAGCAGTACTTC
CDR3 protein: CASSGGQIYEQYF

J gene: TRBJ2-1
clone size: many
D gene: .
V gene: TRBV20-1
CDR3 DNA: TGCAGTGCTAGAGCGGCGGAATCAGACAATGAGCAGTTCTTC
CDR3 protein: CSARAAESDNEQFF

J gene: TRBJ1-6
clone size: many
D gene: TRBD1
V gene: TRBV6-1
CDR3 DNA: TGTGCCAGCTGGGCAGGGGGGTCCTATAATTCACCCCTCCACTTT
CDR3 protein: CASWAGGSYNSPLHF

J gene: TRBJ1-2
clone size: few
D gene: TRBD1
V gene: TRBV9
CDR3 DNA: TGTGCCAGCAGCGTTGGGGACAGGGGCATAAGCCGAAACTATGGCTACACCTTC
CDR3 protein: CASSVGDRGISRNYGYTF

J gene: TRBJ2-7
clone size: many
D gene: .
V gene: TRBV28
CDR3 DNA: TGTGCCAGCAGTTTGCCTCGCTACGAGCAGTACTTC
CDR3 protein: CASSLPRYEQYF

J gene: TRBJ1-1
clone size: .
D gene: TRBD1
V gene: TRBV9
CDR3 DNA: TGTGCCAGCAGCCCGGACCCCAACAGGGGCAAAGGGAAGACTGAAGCTTTCTTT
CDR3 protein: CASSPDPNRGKGKTEAFF

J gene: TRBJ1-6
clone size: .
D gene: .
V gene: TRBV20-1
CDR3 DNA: TGCAGTGCTAGAGAGGACCGTCTCCTCCACTTT
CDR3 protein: CSAREDRLLHF

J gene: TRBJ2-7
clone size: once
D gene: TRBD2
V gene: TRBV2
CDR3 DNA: TGTGCCAGCAGGAGACTAGCGGGAGTATCCTACGAGCAGTACTTC
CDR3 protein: CASRRLAGVSYEQYF

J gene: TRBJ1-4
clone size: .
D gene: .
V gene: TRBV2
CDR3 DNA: TGTGCCAGCAATACTCAGGGGAATGAAAAACTGTTTTTT
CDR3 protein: CASNTQGNEKLFF

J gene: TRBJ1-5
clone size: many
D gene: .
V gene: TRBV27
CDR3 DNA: TGTGCCAGCAGTTACGCACAGGGAGGTAGTCAGCCCCAGCATTTT
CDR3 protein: CASSYAQGGSQPQHF

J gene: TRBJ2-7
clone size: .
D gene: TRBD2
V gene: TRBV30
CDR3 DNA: TGTGCCTGGAGGGGACTAGCGGGAGCTTCTCGCTACGAGCAGTACTTC
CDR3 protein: CAWRGLAGASRYEQYF

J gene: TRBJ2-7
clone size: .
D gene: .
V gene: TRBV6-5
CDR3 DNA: TGTGCCAGCAGTTATAACCCAGCCTCCTACGAGCAGTACTTC
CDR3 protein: CASSYNPASYEQYF

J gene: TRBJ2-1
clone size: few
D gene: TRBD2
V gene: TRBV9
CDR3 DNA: TGTGCCAGCAGCGTAGCGGGAGGGATTAGGGATGAGCAGTTCTTC
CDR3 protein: CASSVAGGIRDEQFF

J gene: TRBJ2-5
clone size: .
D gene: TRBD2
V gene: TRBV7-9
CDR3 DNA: TGTGCCAGCAGCCCGGGCGGGGGGTATTTGGAGACCCAGTACTTC
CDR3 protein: CASSPGGGYLETQYF

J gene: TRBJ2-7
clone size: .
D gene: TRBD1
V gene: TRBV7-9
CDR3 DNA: TGTGCCAGCTCCGGGACAGGGGTCGACGAGCAGTACTTC
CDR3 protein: CASSGTGVDEQYF

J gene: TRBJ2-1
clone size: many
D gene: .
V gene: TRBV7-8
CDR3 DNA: TGTGCCAGCAGCTTGTCCGAGACTAACAATGAGCAGTTCTTC
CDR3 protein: CASSLSETNNEQFF

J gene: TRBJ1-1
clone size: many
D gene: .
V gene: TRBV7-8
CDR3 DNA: TGTGCCAGCAGCTTAGTGAGGGTATTGAACACTGAAGCTTTCTTT
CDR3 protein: CASSLVRVLNTEAFF

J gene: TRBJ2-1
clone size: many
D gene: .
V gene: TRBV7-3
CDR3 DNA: TGTGCCAGCAGCTTAATTGGTTTTGAGAACGATGAGCAGTTCTTC
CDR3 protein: CASSLIGFENDEQFF

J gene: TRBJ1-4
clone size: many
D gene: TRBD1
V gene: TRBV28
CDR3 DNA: TGTGCCAGCAGTACCATCTGGGGACAGCCATTAGGGGCAACTAATGAAAAACTGTTTTTT
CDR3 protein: CASSTIWGQPLGATNEKLFF

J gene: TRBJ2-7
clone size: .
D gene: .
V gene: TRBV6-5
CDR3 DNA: TGTGCCAGCAGTTACGGACCCGACTACGAGCAGTACTTC
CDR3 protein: CASSYGPDYEQYF

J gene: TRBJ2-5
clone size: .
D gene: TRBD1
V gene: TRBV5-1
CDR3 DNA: TGCGCCAGCAGCCGGGACAGGGGGCTACAAGAGACCCAGTACTTC
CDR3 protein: CASSRDRGLQETQYF

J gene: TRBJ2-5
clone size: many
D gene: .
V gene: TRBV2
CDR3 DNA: TGTGCCAGCCGCCAGCCTGGGGCGGAGACCCAGTACTTC
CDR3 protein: CASRQPGAETQYF

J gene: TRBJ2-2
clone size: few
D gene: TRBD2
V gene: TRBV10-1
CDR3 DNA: TGCGCCAGTTCTAGCGGGAGAGGGAACACCGGGGAGCTGTTTTTT
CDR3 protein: CASSSGRGNTGELFF

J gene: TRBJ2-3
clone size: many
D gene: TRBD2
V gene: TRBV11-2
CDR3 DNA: TGTGCCAGCAGCCTAATTAGTGGGACTAGCGCGAGGGGCACAGATACGCAGTATTTT
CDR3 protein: CASSLISGTSARGTDTQYF